This passage covers 22 T cell receptor beta chains from one sample sequenced in a study of blood T cell repertoires in COVID-19. Measured with immunoSEQ multiplex PCR; TCRdb has only the in-frame clones, and not every one. The table has about 320,000 clones, more than 90% seen once. Material for sequencing was PBMCs or T cells enriched from blood (not recorded which). The receptor source for this set is a man aged 60 to 69 who had recovered from COVID-19.

The CDR3, as DNA: TGTGCCTGGGCGAGGAGTCCTAATCAGCCCCAGCATTTT. This sequence encodes CAWARSPNQPQHF. This chain uses TRBV30 with TRBJ1-5; D is ambiguous. This CDR3 spans 13 amino acids. V was shortened by 5 bases and J by 4 bases, with 12 bases between the two germline ends. CDR1 GTSNPN and CDR2 SVGIG come from the germline V gene (reference sequence).

The genes are TRBV11-1 and TRBJ2-7; 11 bases fit TRBD1. The CDR3 is 15 residues long. The trim removed 4 bases at V and 4 bases at J, leaving 6 bases unmatched. Germline CDR1 is SGHAT and CDR2 is FQDESV (reference sequence). CDR3 residues: CASSSQDRGLYEQYF. CDR3 nucleotides: TGTGCCAGCAGCTCCCAGGACAGGGGGCTGTACGAGCAGTACTTC.

This rearrangement joins TRBV19 to TRBJ2-7; the match to TRBD1 covers 12 bases. Germline CDR1 is LNHDA and CDR2 is SQIVND (reference sequence). This CDR3 has 15 amino acids. Trimming cost V 5 bases and J 7 bases; bases outside gene matches: 9. The CDR3 here is CASSYPGQGAWEQYF. In DNA form, the CDR3 reads TGTGCCAGTAGTTATCCGGGACAGGGGGCTTGGGAGCAGTACTTC.

The V gene is TRBV4-1, the J gene TRBJ1-5; possible D gene TRBD1, 5 bases. This CDR3 has 16 residues. V was clipped by 0 bases and J by 0 bases, with 9 bases between them. In germline, CDR1 is MGHRA, CDR2 YSYEKL. The CDR3 spells CASSQEPGGSNQPQHF. As DNA, the CDR3 is TGCGCCAGCAGCCAAGAGCCGGGGGGTAGCAATCAGCCCCAGCATTTT.

The chain is built from TRBV21-1 and TRBJ1-2; the table's TRBD1 call for D was not verified on the DNA. TRBV21-1 counts as a pseudogene. The CDR3 loop spans 17 amino acids. The CDR3: CASSLEGQTNLYYGYTF. CDR3 in DNA: TGTGCCAGCAGCCTTGAGGGACAGACAAACCTCTACTATGGCTACACCTTC.

The chain recombines TRBV7-8 with TRBJ2-1; tentative D call: TRBD1 (5 bases). The CDR3 extends over 13 amino acids. Germline V gene sequence: CDR1 SGHVS, CDR2 FQNEAQ. Trimming left V 5 bases short and J 4 bases short, with 9 bases between. This CDR3 reads CASSLDRYNEQFF. Here the CDR3 DNA reads TGTGCCAGCAGCCTAGACAGATACAATGAGCAGTTCTTC.

This chain uses TRBV6-5 with TRBJ1-6; 11 positions match TRBD1. V lost 6 bases, J lost 9 bases, and 4 bases stayed unmatched. The CDR3 totals 14 residues. Germline-derived CDR1 and CDR2 are MNHEY and SVGAGI. The CDR3 loop is CASRGQGVLSPLHF. CDR3 in DNA: TGTGCCAGCAGGGGACAGGGGGTACTTTCACCCCTCCACTTT.

The chain is built from TRBV2 and TRBJ1-2; D perhaps matches TRBD1 (6 bases). Trimming removed 7 bases at V and 10 bases at J, with 22 bases between. CDR3 length: 14 amino acids. The germline V gene encodes CDR1 SNHLY and CDR2 FYNNEI. CDR3 nucleotides: TGTGCCAGCACCCTCGAGGGGGTCTATCACCACTACACCTTC. Translation gives CASTLEGVYHHYTF.

The chain carries TRBV4-2 and TRBJ2-1; 9 bases line up with TRBD2. In germline, CDR1 is LGHNA, CDR2 YNFKEQ. J lost 0 bases, V lost 1 base, and 7 bases had no gene match. This CDR3 region has 18 residues. CDR3 region: CASSQAVSGRSSYNEQFF. CDR3 bases: TGTGCCAGCAGCCAAGCTGTTAGCGGGAGAAGCTCCTACAATGAGCAGTTCTTC.

CDR3 bases: TGTGCCAGCAGTCTTGCGGGCTCCTACAATGAGCAGTTCTTC. It specifies CASSLAGSYNEQFF. J is TRBJ2-1 and V is TRBV27, with D perhaps matching TRBD2 (5 bases). This CDR3 has 14 residues. The V end was cut by 5 bases, the J end by 0 bases, with 8 bases between. Per the germline V gene, CDR1 is MNHEY and CDR2 is SMNVEV (reference sequence).

The V and J genes are TRBV4-2 and TRBJ2-2, with TRBD1 matching over 8 bases. CDR1 LGHNA and CDR2 YNFKEQ come from the germline V gene. This CDR3 is 16 amino acids long. Unmatched junction bases numbered 8, after V lost 4 bases and J lost 4 bases. CDR3 sequence: CASSPGQVDVTGELFF. The CDR3 nucleotides are TGTGCCAGCAGCCCGGGACAGGTGGACGTCACCGGGGAGCTGTTTTTT.

The rearrangement joins TRBV19 to TRBJ1-6, with 10 nucleotides matching TRBD1. The V segment lost 5 bases and the J segment 8 bases; nucleotides outside the gene matches: 3. The CDR3 is 14 amino acids. CDR1 is LNHDA, CDR2 SQIVND, per germline (reference sequence). The CDR3, as DNA: TGTGCCAGTAGTCAAGGGACAGGGGATTCACCCCTCCACTTT. It translates to CASSQGTGDSPLHF.

Only one count was recorded for this clone. The chain employs TRBV7-2 and TRBJ1-6; D is uncertain. Germline lookup yields CDR1 SGHTA and CDR2 FQGNSA. Trimming stripped 6 bases from V and 3 bases from J, with 12 bases between. The CDR3 spans 15 residues. In DNA, the CDR3 is TGTGCCAGCAGACCGAGGCAAAACTATAATTCACCCCTCCACTTT. Protein: CASRPRQNYNSPLHF.

The chain links TRBV5-1 to TRBJ1-1; TRBD1 matches 9 bases. There are 12 residues in the CDR3. The V gene's germline CDR1 is SGHRS and CDR2 YFSETQ. V shed 4 bases, J shed 10 bases, and the junction held 5 bases outside the gene matches. CDR3 protein: CASSEDRGRAFF. CDR3 bases: TGCGCCAGCAGCGAGGACAGGGGACGAGCTTTCTTT.

The chain employs TRBV7-9 and TRBJ1-3; D gene unclear. CDR1 and CDR2 (germline): SEHNR, FQNEAQ (reference sequence). The CDR3 loop spans 11 amino acids. The germline V and J ends were trimmed by 5 bases and 7 bases, with 6 bases remaining between them. The CDR3 region is CASSDRNTIYF. The CDR3 nucleotides read TGTGCCAGCAGCGATCGGAACACCATATATTTT. The whole variable domain, filled in from reference TRBV7-9 and TRBJ1-3, reads DTGVSQNPRHKITKRGQNVTFRCDPISEHNRLYWYRQTLGQGPEFLTYFQNEAQLEKSRLLSDRFSAERPKGSFSTLEIQRTEQGDSAMYLCASSDRNTIYFGEGSWLTVV.

The chain couples TRBV7-3 to TRBJ1-1, with a weak D call TRBD1 (5 bases). CDR3 length: 13 amino acids. The germline V gene has CDR1 SGHTA and CDR2 FQGTGA. V dropped 1 base and J dropped 7 bases, with 10 bases sitting between them. CDR3 DNA sequence: TGTGCCAGCAGCTTAATGCGGGGCGGTGAAGCTTTCTTT. This gives the protein CASSLMRGGEAFF.

J is TRBJ1-1 and V is TRBV5-5; 10 bases fit TRBD1. The J segment lost 8 bases and the V segment lost 4 bases, leaving 11 bases of the junction unmatched. CDR1 is SGHKS, CDR2 YYEKEE, per germline (reference sequence). CDR3 length: 15 residues. CDR3 protein: CASSPTPGQGLEAFF. In nucleotides, the CDR3 is TGTGCCAGCAGCCCTACCCCGGGACAGGGGTTAGAAGCTTTCTTT.

CDR3: CASSVAISGPPYNEQFF. In DNA form, the CDR3 reads TGTGCCAGCAGCGTAGCTATTTCAGGGCCCCCCTACAATGAGCAGTTCTTC. The gene calls are TRBV9 and TRBJ2-1, with a weak D call TRBD1 (5 bases). Trimming took off 0 bases at V and 2 bases at J, with 15 bases between the two ends. Germline CDR1 SGDLS, CDR2 YYNGEE. CDR3 size: 17 residues.

This chain uses TRBV7-3 with TRBJ2-7; possible D gene TRBD2, 7 bases. This CDR3 is 13 amino acids long. The V and J ends lost 5 bases and 4 bases respectively, with 12 bases between them. Germline V CDR1 and CDR2: SGHTA, FQGTGA. The CDR3 loop reads CASSARGGYEQYF. CDR3 DNA: TGTGCCAGCAGCGCCAGGGGAGGGTACGAGCAGTACTTC.

This chain connects TRBV2 to TRBJ1-1; D call uncertain. CDR1 and CDR2 from the germline V gene are SNHLY and FYNNEI. This CDR3 region has 13 residues. Between the trimmed V and J ends, which lost 1 base and 6 bases, there was a span of 9 bases. The CDR3 nucleotides are TGTGCCAGCAGTGAAGTCGGGGTCCCTGAAGCTTTCTTT. It yields the protein CASSEVGVPEAFF.

This clone was recorded once. The gene calls are TRBV2 and TRBJ1-4, with TRBD1 identical over 8 bases. Unmatched junction bases numbered 10, after V lost 6 bases and J lost 10 bases. This CDR3 region has 14 residues. The germline gives CDR1 SNHLY, CDR2 FYNNEI. The CDR3 bases are TGTGCCAGCAGCGAGGACAGGGCTCGGGGAAAACTGTTTTTT. This codes for CASSEDRARGKLFF.

This clone was counted a single time. The J gene is TRBJ1-4, the V gene TRBV3-1 (or the pseudogene TRBV3-2); 7 bases line up with TRBD1. CDR1 and CDR2 from the germline V gene are LGHDT and YNNKEL (reference sequence). The CDR3 contains 15 residues. V was clipped by 7 bases and J by 2 bases; unmatched bases: 7. The CDR3 DNA sequence: TGTGCCAGCAAGGGGGCAGGGCATACTAATGAAAAACTGTTTTTT. Translating it yields CASKGAGHTNEKLFF.